A single sample is the source of the 21 T cell receptor beta chains below, sequenced in a study of blood T cell repertoires in COVID-19. Sequencing used immunoSEQ multiplex PCR; TCRdb keeps in-frame clones, though not all of them. The data hold around 95,000 clones, with 90% to 95% observed a single time. The sequencing sample was made of peripheral blood. All receptors derive from a man aged 45 to 65 with active COVID-19.

The chain recombines TRBV15 with TRBJ1-1; D is undetermined. This CDR3 is built from 14 residues. CDR1 and CDR2 from the germline V gene are LNHNV and YYDKDF (reference sequence). Deletions cut 0 bases from V and 1 base from J, with 6 bases between. The CDR3 loop is CATSRDHSNTEAFF. Here the CDR3 DNA reads TGTGCCACCAGCAGAGATCATTCGAACACTGAAGCTTTCTTT.

The chain links TRBV24-1 to TRBJ2-2; 7 bases fit TRBD2. CDR3 length: 15 amino acids. Germline V gene sequence: CDR1 KGHDR, CDR2 SFDVKD. Trimming at V came to 5 bases and at J to 5 bases, leaving 7 bases not matched to a gene. CDR3 loop: CATSVTSVGTGELFF. The CDR3 nucleotides read TGTGCCACCAGTGTCACTAGCGTAGGAACCGGGGAGCTGTTTTTT.

V is TRBV18 and J is TRBJ1-4; 9 bases are shared with TRBD1. This CDR3 is built from 14 residues. J lost 8 bases, V lost 2 bases, and 3 bases had no gene match. CDR1 is KGHSH, CDR2 LQKENI, per germline. Here the CDR3 reads CASSPGTGNEKLFF. The CDR3, as DNA: TGTGCCAGCTCACCAGGGACAGGGAACGAAAAACTGTTTTTT.

V and J are TRBV7-9 and TRBJ2-5; weak D call: TRBD2 (6 bases). Between the trimmed V and J ends, which lost 8 bases and 5 bases, there was a span of 9 bases. CDR1 and CDR2 from the germline V gene are SEHNR and FQNEAQ (reference sequence). This CDR3 is built from 11 residues. This CDR3 reads CASAGRETQYF. DNA for the CDR3: TGTGCCAGCGCTGGGAGGGAGACCCAGTACTTC.

This clone was recorded a few times. The CDR3 protein is CASSHRDRGNGYTF. The CDR3 nucleotides are TGTGCCAGCAGCCACCGGGACAGGGGGAATGGCTACACCTTC. The V gene is TRBV7-9, the J gene TRBJ1-2; 11 bases are a match to TRBD1. Germline loops: CDR1 SEHNR, CDR2 FQNEAQ (reference sequence). The CDR3 consists of 14 residues. V lost 5 bases and J lost 6; bases outside the gene matches: 5.

In this sample, this clone turned up a few times. The V and J genes are TRBV5-4 and TRBJ1-1; D is possibly TRBD1 (5 bases). Germline V gene lookup returns CDR1 SGHNT and CDR2 YYREEE (reference sequence). Trimming took off 0 bases at V and 1 base at J, with 10 bases between the two ends. There are 15 residues in the CDR3. The DNA for the CDR3 is TGTGCCAGCAGCTTGGCTGGGGGGGGGAACACTGAAGCTTTCTTT. Translation: CASSLAGGGNTEAFF.

The chain recombines TRBV5-1 with TRBJ2-5; TRBD2 matches at 14 bases. The V gene end was trimmed by 4 bases and the J gene end by 4 bases; junction bases not matched to a gene: 9. The CDR3 has 17 amino acids. Germline CDR1 is SGHRS and CDR2 is YFSETQ. CDR3 nucleotides: TGCGCCAGCAGCCCCCCCGGACTAGCGGGAGGTGCAGAGACCCAGTACTTC. Translating gives CASSPPGLAGGAETQYF.

The CDR3 sequence is CASSAIGLAGGQETQYF. CDR3 DNA sequence: TGCGCCAGCAGTGCGATAGGACTAGCGGGAGGCCAAGAGACCCAGTACTTC. The rearrangement links TRBV10-2 to TRBJ2-5, with 14 positions matching TRBD2. V shed 4 bases, J shed 1 base, and the junction held 5 bases outside the gene matches. The CDR3 extends over 17 amino acids. The germline gives CDR1 WSHSY, CDR2 SAAADI.

The V gene is TRBV28, the J gene TRBJ1-1, with 9 bases identical to TRBD1. The V gene end was trimmed by 7 bases and the J gene end by 3 bases; junction bases not matched to a gene: 18. The CDR3 spans 18 residues. Germline V gene lookup returns CDR1 MDHEN and CDR2 SYDVKM. The CDR3 nucleotides read TGTGCCAGCACTCCTTCTCCGGGACAGGGTGGGGTGGACACTGAAGCTTTCTTT. Amino acid sequence: CASTPSPGQGGVDTEAFF.

This clone was picked up one time. This chain links TRBV7-9 with TRBJ1-3; D is uncertain. This CDR3 region has 12 residues. The V end lost 5 bases, the J end lost 6 bases, and 8 bases lay between the germline ends. The germline gives CDR1 SEHNR, CDR2 FQNEAQ (reference sequence). In DNA, the CDR3 is TGTGCCAGCAGCAAAATACAAAACACCATATATTTT. Its protein product is CASSKIQNTIYF.

The rearrangement links TRBV18 to TRBJ2-4; 9 bases line up with TRBD1. Germline-derived CDR1 and CDR2 are KGHSH and LQKENI. There are 19 residues in the CDR3. The V and J ends lost 3 bases and 3 bases, in that order; junction bases with no gene match: 15. CDR3 amino acids: CASSPTVPGQGGGKNIQYF. The DNA of the CDR3 is TGTGCCAGCTCACCCACGGTCCCGGGACAGGGTGGAGGCAAAAACATTCAGTACTTC. Combining the CDR3 with reference TRBV18 and TRBJ2-4 gives the whole variable domain NAGVMQNPRHLVRRRGQEARLRCSPMKGHSHVYWYRQLPEEGLKFMVYLQKENIIDESGMPKERFSAEFPKEGPSILRIQQVVRGDSAAYFCASSPTVPGQGGGKNIQYFGAGTRLSVL.

The chain joins TRBV5-4 to TRBJ1-4, with TRBD1 as a possible D gene (6 bases). Germline CDR1 SGHNT, CDR2 YYREEE (reference sequence). The CDR3 sequence is 14 residues long. The V end was cut by 2 bases, the J end by 3 bases, with 8 bases between. Here the CDR3 DNA reads TGTGCCAGCAGCTTACAGGGACCTAATGAAAAACTGTTTTTT. This gives the protein CASSLQGPNEKLFF.

The genes are TRBV4-1 and TRBJ2-5; a possible D gene is TRBD2 (5 bases). The CDR3 extends over 17 amino acids. Per germline, CDR1 MGHRA and CDR2 YSYEKL. V was pared by 0 bases and J by 5 bases, with 19 bases between. This chain's CDR3 is CASSQEPPGILGETQYF. CDR3 nucleotides: TGCGCCAGCAGCCAAGAACCCCCGGGAATCTTAGGGGAGACCCAGTACTTC.

This clone was seen a single time. V usage is TRBV11-3 and J usage is TRBJ2-3, with 8 bases matching TRBD2. V was pared by 2 bases and J by 0 bases, with 16 bases of the junction left unmatched. CDR1 is SGHNT, CDR2 YENEEA, per germline. CDR3 length equals 20 residues. Here the CDR3 DNA reads TGTGCCAGCAGCTTAATGCTACTAGCGGACTACCTTTCTAGCACAGATACGCAGTATTTT. It translates to CASSLMLLADYLSSTDTQYF.

The CDR3 loop is CASTGGENTEAFF. CDR3 nucleotide sequence: TGCGCCAGCACGGGGGGTGAGAACACTGAAGCTTTCTTT. The rearrangement links TRBV5-1 to TRBJ1-1, with D perhaps matching TRBD1 (5 bases). Germline CDR1 is SGHRS and CDR2 is YFSETQ. V was clipped by 6 bases and J by 1 base, with 10 bases between them. CDR3 length equals 13 residues. Full variable domain (rest looked up from reference TRBV5-1 and TRBJ1-1): KAGVTQTPRYLIKTRGQQVTLSCSPISGHRSVSWYQQTPGQGLQFLFEYFSETQRNKGNFPGRFSGRQFSNSRSEMNVSTLELGDSALYLCASTGGENTEAFFGQGTRLTVV.

The chain recombines TRBV11-2 with TRBJ1-1; the match to TRBD1 covers 8 bases. Trimming took 5 bases from V and 5 from J; bases not matched to a gene: 10. Germline CDR1 is SGHAT and CDR2 is FQNNGV. The CDR3 runs 15 residues. The CDR3 DNA follows: TGTGCCAGCAGCCGGGGACAGGTTTCAGTGACTGAAGCTTTCTTT. Translation gives CASSRGQVSVTEAFF. Supplemented by reference TRBV11-2 and TRBJ1-1, the full variable domain reads EAGVAQSPRYKIIEKRQSVAFWCNPISGHATLYWYQQILGQGPKLLIQFQNNGVVDDSQLPKDRFSAERLKGVDSTLKIQPAKLEDSAVYLCASSRGQVSVTEAFFGQGTRLTVV.

CDR3 sequence (DNA): TGTGCCAGCAGCTTAGCGGGAGTTGTCAACGTCCTGACTTTC. Translated, it gives CASSLAGVVNVLTF. The chain is built from TRBV5-4 and TRBJ2-6, with 8 bases matching TRBD2. The junction had 4 bases not matched to a gene; V was cut back by 2 bases and J by 9 bases. The CDR3 runs to 14 residues. From germline, CDR1 is SGHNT and CDR2 YYREEE (reference sequence).

This clone occurred once. As DNA, the CDR3 is TGTGCCAGCAGCCCGGGACTAGCGGGGGGGTGGGCCCAAGAGACCCAGTACTTC. Amino acid sequence: CASSPGLAGGWAQETQYF. The V call is TRBV5-6, the J call TRBJ2-5, with 16 bases identical to TRBD2. The CDR3 covers 18 residues. Looked up from germline, CDR1 is SGHDT and CDR2 is YYEEEE. Trimming at V came to 4 bases and at J to 1 base, leaving 7 bases not matched to a gene.

The chain uses TRBV6-6 and TRBJ1-2; TRBD1 matches 7 bases. Germline CDR1 reads MNHNY; CDR2 reads SVGAGI (reference sequence). The V segment lost 2 bases and the J segment 9 bases; nucleotides outside the gene matches: 12. The CDR3 sequence is 15 residues long. The CDR3 sequence is CASSYHPGQSESYTF. CDR3 in DNA: TGTGCCAGCAGTTACCATCCGGGACAGTCGGAAAGCTACACCTTC.

The V and J genes are TRBV3-1 (or the pseudogene TRBV3-2) and TRBJ1-3; D gene unclear. CDR1 is LGHDT and CDR2 is YNNKEL in the germline V gene (reference sequence). V lost 2 bases and J lost 1, with 9 bases in between. CDR3 length: 15 residues. The CDR3 loop is CASSQLVTSGNTIYF. In nucleotides, the CDR3 is TGTGCCAGCAGCCAACTGGTCACATCTGGAAACACCATATATTTT.

This clone showed up just once. V usage is TRBV9 and J usage is TRBJ1-1, with 7 positions matching TRBD1. The V gene's germline CDR1 is SGDLS and CDR2 YYNGEE. This CDR3 has 13 residues. The junction had 3 bases not matched to a gene; V was cut back by 3 bases and J by 4 bases. The CDR3 here is CASSETGSTEAFF. The CDR3 nucleotides read TGTGCCAGCAGCGAGACAGGGAGCACTGAAGCTTTCTTT.